This section outlines one T cell receptor (beta chain) sequence together with its context. Trimming shortened V by 1 base and J by 3 bases, and 15 bases separated the two germline ends. CDR3 length: 16 amino acids. Germline CDR1 LNHDA, CDR2 SQIVND (reference sequence). This entry is derived from a study of blood T cell repertoires in COVID-19. Overall study: COVID-19 samples, acute and convalescent, were from the United States, Italy and Spain. T cells, B-cell-depleted T cells, or PBMCs provided the cDNA or gDNA that served as material.

As originally analysed: Amplifying reference gene primers gave estimates of nucleated cell counts. The protocol was immunoSEQ multiplex PCR, while the TCRdb copy is restricted to in-frame clones and leaves out a portion. The V and J calls and clone size were taken over from that table, and D and trimming were inferred from the DNA. The sample holds about 200,000 clones; approximately 82% are singletons and the top ten take roughly 10%. Sequences were obtained from peripheral blood. This sequence was found in a man over 45 with active or convalescent COVID-19. V is TRBV19 and J is TRBJ1-2; tentative D call: TRBD1 (5 bases). The CDR3 sequence is CASSIGAGIAHYGYTF. In DNA form, the CDR3 reads TGTGCCAGTAGTATAGGGGCAGGGATAGCCCACTATGGCTACACCTTC.